One and the same sample provided the 14 T cell receptor beta chains below, sequenced in a study of somatic mutations in cytotoxic T cells in rheumatoid arthritis. Generated by immunoSEQ multiplex PCR, the TCRdb table keeps only in-frame clones and is missing some. The table lists about 11,000 clones, 70% to 85% of them singletons. Sequencing was carried out using CD8+ T cells sorted from blood. Receptor source: an adult with rheumatoid arthritis.

This clone was seen only once. This chain uses TRBV11-2 with TRBJ2-1, with TRBD2 matching over 8 bases. Germline assignment: CDR1 SGHAT and CDR2 FQNNGV. CDR3 length: 15 amino acids. V lost 6 bases and J lost 6; bases outside the gene matches: 10. In nucleotides, the CDR3 is TGTGCCAGCAGTTCAGCGGGAGTTGGCCTCAATGAGCAGTTCTTC. It specifies CASSSAGVGLNEQFF.

The chain recombines TRBV2 with TRBJ2-5, with a tentative D call TRBD2 (7 bases). V shed 7 bases and J shed 5 bases, with 17 bases lying between them. CDR1 is SNHLY and CDR2 is FYNNEI in the germline V gene. The CDR3 covers 14 residues. CDR3 in amino acids: CASNKGGLMETQYF. DNA of the CDR3: TGTGCCAGCAATAAAGGGGGACTAATGGAGACCCAGTACTTC.

The CDR3 DNA sequence: TGTGCCACCAGCAGACCCCATTGGAGGGGGGCGAACACTGAAGCTTTCTTT. It encodes CATSRPHWRGANTEAFF. The chain has TRBV15 and TRBJ1-1; possibly TRBD1 for D (6 bases). The CDR3 spans 17 residues. Germline V gene sequence: CDR1 LNHNV, CDR2 YYDKDF (reference sequence). Trimming pared 2 bases from V and 1 base from J, leaving 17 bases between.

This clone was observed a handful of times. This chain uses TRBV11-2 with TRBJ2-2; D is ambiguous. V gave up 0 bases and J gave up 3 bases, with 8 bases separating them. The CDR3 length is 15 residues. Germline V gene sequence: CDR1 SGHAT, CDR2 FQNNGV. This CDR3 is CASSLDSRYTGELFF. CDR3 coding DNA: TGTGCCAGCAGCTTAGATTCACGGTACACCGGGGAGCTGTTTTTT.

The chain is built from TRBV6-6 and TRBJ2-7; D may be TRBD1 (5 bases). The V gene lost 5 bases and the J gene lost 4 bases, with 15 bases spanning the gap. CDR1 and CDR2 (germline): MNHNY, SVGAGI (reference sequence). CDR3 length equals 14 residues. CDR3 in amino acids: CASSPWTSGYEQYF. The CDR3, as DNA: TGTGCCAGCAGTCCCTGGACATCCGGATACGAGCAGTACTTC.

V is TRBV4-3 and J is TRBJ1-1; D possibly corresponds to TRBD1 (6 bases). The CDR3 runs to 17 residues. CDR1 and CDR2 (germline): LGHNA, YSLEER. Deletions cut 0 bases from V and 2 bases from J, with 16 bases between. The DNA for the CDR3 is TGCGCCAGCAGCCAAGAAGCAACCCTGGACAGTAACACTGAAGCTTTCTTT. Translating it yields CASSQEATLDSNTEAFF.

V and J are TRBV14 and TRBJ1-2; D might be TRBD1 (5 bases). Germline V gene data show CDR1 as SGHDN and CDR2 as FVKESK. The CDR3 length is 13 residues. Trimming removed 5 bases at V and 5 bases at J, with 12 bases between. CDR3 loop: CASSYGAGYGYTF. In DNA form, the CDR3 reads TGTGCCAGCAGCTACGGGGCAGGGTATGGCTACACCTTC.

The gene calls are TRBV5-6 and TRBJ1-1, with 9 bases matching TRBD1. The ends lost 3 bases at V and 3 bases at J; junction bases unmatched: 0. Germline assignment: CDR1 SGHDT and CDR2 YYEEEE. The CDR3 runs 13 residues. CDR3 DNA sequence: TGTGCCAGCAGCTGGGACAGGGACACTGAAGCTTTCTTT. It specifies CASSWDRDTEAFF.

The V and J genes are TRBV5-4 and TRBJ2-3, with 10 bases that match TRBD2. CDR1 is SGHNT, CDR2 YYREEE, per germline (reference sequence). The CDR3 loop spans 16 amino acids. Losses at the gene ends were 4 bases for V and 0 bases for J; bases not matched to a gene: 5. The CDR3 sequence: CASSISGGTSTDTQYF. CDR3 sequence (DNA): TGTGCCAGCAGCATTAGCGGGGGGACCAGCACAGATACGCAGTATTTT. The entire variable domain, with the rest obtained from reference TRBV5-4 and TRBJ2-3, is as follows: ETGVTQSPTHLIKTRGQQVTLRCSSQSGHNTVSWYQQALGQGPQFIFQYYREEENGRGNFPPRFSGLQFPNYSSELNVNALELDDSALYLCASSISGGTSTDTQYFGPGTRLTVL.

The chain recombines TRBV6-4 with TRBJ2-1; 12 bases match TRBD2. V trimming: 0 bases; J trimming: 6 bases; junction bases outside the gene matches: 6. Per germline, CDR1 MRHNA and CDR2 SNTAGT. The CDR3 length is 17 residues. In nucleotides, the CDR3 is TGTGCCAGCAGTGACTCGAACTGGACTAGCGGGATCAATGAGCAGTTCTTC. This encodes CASSDSNWTSGINEQFF.

V usage is TRBV4-3 and J usage is TRBJ2-2; D possibly corresponds to TRBD1 (5 bases). The CDR3 has 16 residues. Trimming removed 2 bases from V and 1 base from J, with 11 bases in between. Germline V gene sequence: CDR1 LGHNA, CDR2 YSLEER. The CDR3 region has the DNA TGCGCCAGCAGCCAATATCGGCAGGGGAACACCGGGGAGCTGTTTTTT. Translating it yields CASSQYRQGNTGELFF.

The rearrangement links TRBV11-3 to TRBJ2-3, with D perhaps TRBD1 or TRBD2 (5 bases each). CDR1 and CDR2 (germline): SGHNT, YENEEA. V was shortened by 1 base and J by 4 bases, with 6 bases between the two germline ends. The CDR3 spans 13 residues. The CDR3 DNA sequence: TGTGCCAGCAGCTTAGGAGGGGCAGATACGCAGTATTTT. Translated: CASSLGGADTQYF.

The genes are TRBV6-4 and TRBJ2-1; 8 bases align to TRBD1. The CDR3 runs 15 residues. The germline V gene has CDR1 MRHNA and CDR2 SNTAGT. Unmatched junction bases numbered 6, after V lost 4 bases and J lost 4 bases. The CDR3 DNA reads TGTGCCAGCAGTGGAACCGGGACAGGTTACAATGAGCAGTTCTTC. Its translation is CASSGTGTGYNEQFF.

The gene calls are TRBV6-1 and TRBJ2-7; 8 nucleotides match TRBD2. The trim removed 6 bases at V and 7 bases at J, leaving 14 bases unmatched. The CDR3 has 15 amino acids. CDR1 is MNHNS and CDR2 is SASEGT in the germline V gene. CDR3 bases: TGTGCCAGCAGCGTGGACCGGGGGGGATATGAGGAGCAGTACTTC. This codes for CASSVDRGGYEEQYF.